The present entry profiles one T cell receptor (beta chain) with its context. These data belong to a study of blood T cell repertoires in COVID-19. Study in general: Samples of COVID-19 (acute and convalescent) were obtained from the United States, Italy and Spain. From T cells, B-cell-depleted T cells, or PBMCs came the material, which was cDNA or gDNA.

Only in-frame clones appear in the TCRdb table, and some are missing; sequencing was by immunoSEQ multiplex PCR. Of 200,000 to 250,000 clones in the sample, 70% to 90% were seen once. Germline loops: CDR1 LGHNA, CDR2 YNFKEQ. The CDR3 runs to 15 residues. Trimming stripped 4 bases from V and 4 bases from J, with 14 bases between. The sequenced sample consisted of peripheral blood. The chain couples TRBV4-2 to TRBJ1-3; no definite D call. This clonotype originated in a man aged 50-60 years with acute or convalescent COVID-19. This CDR3 is CASSLSGPSGNTIYF. In DNA form, the CDR3 reads TGTGCCAGCAGCCTCAGTGGGCCTTCGGGAAACACCATATATTTT.